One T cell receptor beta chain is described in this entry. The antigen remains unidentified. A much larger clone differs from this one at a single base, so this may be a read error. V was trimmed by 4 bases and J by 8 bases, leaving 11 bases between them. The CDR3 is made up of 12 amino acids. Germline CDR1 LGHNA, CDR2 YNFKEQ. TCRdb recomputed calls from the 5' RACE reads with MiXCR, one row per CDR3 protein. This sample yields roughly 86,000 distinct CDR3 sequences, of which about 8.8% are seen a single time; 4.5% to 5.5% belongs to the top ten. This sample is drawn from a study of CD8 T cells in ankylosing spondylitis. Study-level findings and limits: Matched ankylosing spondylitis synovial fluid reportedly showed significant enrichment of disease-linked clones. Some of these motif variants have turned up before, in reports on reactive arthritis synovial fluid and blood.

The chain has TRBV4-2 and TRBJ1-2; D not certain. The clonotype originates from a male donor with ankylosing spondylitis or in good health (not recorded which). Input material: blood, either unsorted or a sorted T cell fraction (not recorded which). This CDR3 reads CASSPQTDGYTF. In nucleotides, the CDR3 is TGTGCCAGCAGCCCACAGACGGACGGCTACACCTTC.